The 7 T cell receptor beta chains reported below all come from one sample, sequenced in a study of control samples from healthy donors and cancer patients. The data were produced by immunoSEQ multiplex PCR, yet TCRdb's version contains in-frame clones alone and is incomplete. The data contain about 180,000 clones, almost 90% of them singletons. The sequenced sample was blood. These receptors were collected from a woman aged 45-60 years in good health.

This chain links TRBV7-9 with TRBJ1-1; D is uncertain. Trimming removed 5 bases from V and 6 bases from J, with 22 bases in between. Germline-derived CDR1 and CDR2 are SEHNR and FQNEAQ (reference sequence). The length of the CDR3 is 16 residues. In DNA form, the CDR3 reads TGTGCCAGCAGCCCCGTCTTGGGGATCGGAGTCGCTGAAGCTTTCTTT. It codes for CASSPVLGIGVAEAFF.

The genes are TRBV18 and TRBJ2-7, with a possible D match to TRBD1 (6 bases). Germline CDR1 KGHSH, CDR2 LQKENI. The CDR3 consists of 15 residues. V was clipped by 4 bases and J by 4 bases, with 17 bases between them. The CDR3 is CASSLTQGSGYEQYF. Written as DNA, the CDR3 is TGTGCCAGCTCACTGACCCAGGGGTCTGGGTACGAGCAGTACTTC. Complete variable domain (other parts from reference TRBV18 and TRBJ2-7): NAGVMQNPRHLVRRRGQEARLRCSPMKGHSHVYWYRQLPEEGLKFMVYLQKENIIDESGMPKERFSAEFPKEGPSILRIQQVVRGDSAAYFCASSLTQGSGYEQYFGPGTRLTVT.

V and J are TRBV6-5 and TRBJ1-5, with D possibly TRBD1 on 6 matching bases. Germline V lookup: CDR1 MNHEY, CDR2 SVGAGI. The CDR3 is made up of 15 amino acids. V dropped 6 bases and J dropped 0 bases, with 12 bases sitting between them. Written as DNA, the CDR3 is TGTGCCAGCAGACGCACAGGGTATAGCAATCAGCCCCAGCATTTT. Residues: CASRRTGYSNQPQHF.

V is TRBV12-3 or TRBV12-4 and J is TRBJ1-4; the D is unclear. V lost 6 bases and J lost 4, with 9 bases in between. CDR3 length: 13 amino acids. CDR3: CASSPGLNEKLFF. CDR3 DNA: TGTGCCAGCAGCCCGGGCCTTAATGAAAAACTGTTTTTT.

The chain uses TRBV19 and TRBJ1-3; no definite D call. V lost 7 bases to trimming and J lost 0 bases, with 13 bases between them. From germline, CDR1 is LNHDA and CDR2 SQIVND (reference sequence). The CDR3 is 15 residues long. The CDR3 DNA sequence: TGTGCCAGTAAGAAGGGAATAAGCTCTGGAAACACCATATATTTT. It specifies CASKKGISSGNTIYF. Supplemented by reference TRBV19 and TRBJ1-3, the full variable domain reads DGGITQSPKYLFRKEGQNVTLSCEQNLNHDAMYWYRQDPGQGLRLIYYSQIVNDFQKGDIAEGYSVSREKKESFPLTVTSAQKNPTAFYLCASKKGISSGNTIYFGEGSWLTVV.

J is TRBJ1-2 and V is TRBV4-1, with D unclear. V lost 2 bases to trimming and J lost 5 bases, with 18 bases between them. Germline values: CDR1 MGHRA, CDR2 YSYEKL. CDR3 length: 16 amino acids. The chain's CDR3 is CASSQPQGSRNYGYTF. CDR3 DNA: TGCGCCAGCAGCCAACCCCAAGGGTCTCGTAATTATGGCTACACCTTC.

The rearrangement links TRBV27 to TRBJ1-1, with D uncertain. V lost 4 bases, J lost 8 bases, and 14 bases lay in between. Germline CDR1 and CDR2: MNHEY and SMNVEV (reference sequence). The CDR3 is 13 residues long. The CDR3 spells CASSSPDGKEAFF. DNA for the CDR3: TGTGCCAGCAGTTCGCCCGACGGAAAAGAAGCTTTCTTT.